Following are 3 T cell receptor beta chains from one sample sequenced in a study of control samples from healthy donors and cancer patients. The table came from immunoSEQ multiplex PCR; TCRdb's copy has only in-frame clones and leaves some out. In the table there are more than 70,000 clones, 80% to 95% of which are singletons. The sample comprised blood. These receptors were collected from a woman between 25 and 40 years old in good health.

The chain combines TRBV7-3 with TRBJ2-1; 8 bases map to TRBD2. Germline V lookup: CDR1 SGHTA, CDR2 FQGTGA. CDR3 length: 15 residues. Unmatched junction bases numbered 7, after V lost 6 bases and J lost 3 bases. DNA of the CDR3: TGTGCCAGCAGGAAAGGGACTAGTCACTACAATGAGCAGTTCTTC. As protein: CASRKGTSHYNEQFF.

CDR3 in amino acids: CASSPPVTYGYTF. In DNA form, the CDR3 reads TGTGCCAGCAGCCCGCCGGTGACCTATGGCTACACCTTC. The chain carries TRBV5-6 and TRBJ1-2; D remains unclear. V was trimmed by 4 bases and J by 4 bases, leaving 11 bases between them. From germline, CDR1 is SGHDT and CDR2 YYEEEE. The CDR3 loop spans 13 amino acids.

The rearrangement uses TRBV11-2 and TRBJ1-1; 7 bases are a match to TRBD1. Germline V gene sequence: CDR1 SGHAT, CDR2 FQNNGV. The CDR3 extends over 15 amino acids. Losses at the gene ends were 4 bases for V and 8 bases for J; bases not matched to a gene: 13. DNA for the CDR3: TGTGCCAGCAGCTCCGTCCGGGACAGTGTAGCGGAAGCTTTCTTT. Translating gives CASSSVRDSVAEAFF.